Included here is one TCR beta chain sequence, with context. Its specificity is unknown. The data are from a study of OX40 agonist ivuxolimab in advanced cancers. Study at large: Patients received ivuxolimab, an intravenous treatment, every 2 weeks at 0.01 to 10 mg/kg. General study points: It was also the case that some nonresponders had low normalized T-cell clonal expansion. Relative to CD4+ cells, CD8+ T cells on average had more expanded clones. At 0.1 to 3.0 mg/kg and by week 6, clonal expansion occurred in CD4+ and CD8+ blood T cells.

Clones were read by immunoSEQ multiplex PCR, and TCRdb kept only the in-frame ones, dropping some. The sample has around 84,000 clones, about nine tenths seen once. V lost 4 bases and J lost 8, with 6 bases in between. Germline V gene data show CDR1 as LGHNA and CDR2 as YNFKEQ. The CDR3 is 11 residues long. The specimen was CD4+ or CD8+ T cells sorted from blood, collected in a trial of the OX40 agonist ivuxolimab. This chain uses TRBV4-2 with TRBJ2-1; the D is unclear. The clonotype originates from an adult with an advanced solid tumor such as melanoma, head and neck, liver or kidney cancer. The CDR3 protein is CASSRSDEQFF. The DNA of the CDR3 is TGTGCCAGCAGCCGGAGCGATGAGCAGTTCTTC.